This TCR beta chain comes out of a study of human T cells and chemical hapten exposure. At the level of the study: Scalp application of diphenylcyclopropenone was performed weekly in patients across the entire roughly 26-week study. Study findings and constraints: With regard to DPC sensitization, TCRs above 1 in 1000 frequency did not change. Against controls, expanded TCRs gave rise to significantly more large CDR3 similarity clusters.

TCRdb used MiXCR to reprocess the RACE reads, holding one entry per CDR3 protein. The data show about 41,000 distinct CDR3 sequences, 3% to 4% seen once. Time point described: patch test 2, 6 weeks after DPC sensitization. Treatment here: therapeutic diphenylcyclopropenone sensitization with weekly scalp DPC. The template was total RNA from unfractionated whole blood. The CDR3 totals 15 residues. Losses at the gene ends were 4 bases for V and 4 bases for J; bases not matched to a gene: 8. There are many counts of this clonotype. Its matching antigen is unknown. Here the sequenced sample was whole blood, taken in connection with sensitization to the hapten diphenylcyclopropenone (DPC). This rearrangement joins TRBV12-3 or TRBV12-4 to TRBJ2-5; 8 bases line up with TRBD1. The source of this sequence is a man between 35 and 55 years old with alopecia areata. Some clones in this sample may be carry-over from other donors' samples. Written as DNA, the CDR3 is TGTGCCAGCAGTTCCCAGGGGGCAGGGGGAGAGACCCAGTACTTC. Translation gives CASSSQGAGGETQYF.